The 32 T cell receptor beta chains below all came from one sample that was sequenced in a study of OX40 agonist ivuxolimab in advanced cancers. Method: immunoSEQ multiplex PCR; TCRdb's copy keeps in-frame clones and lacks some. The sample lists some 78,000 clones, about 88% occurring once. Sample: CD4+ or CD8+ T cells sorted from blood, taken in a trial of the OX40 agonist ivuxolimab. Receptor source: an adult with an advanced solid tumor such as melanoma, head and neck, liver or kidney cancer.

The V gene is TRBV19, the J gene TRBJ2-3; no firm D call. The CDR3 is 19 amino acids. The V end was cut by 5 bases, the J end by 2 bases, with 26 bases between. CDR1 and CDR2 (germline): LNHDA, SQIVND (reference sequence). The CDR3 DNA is TGTGCCAGTAGTCCCCGGATTGCTGGTTTTGCGGCTGACACAGATACGCAGTATTTT. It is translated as CASSPRIAGFAADTDTQYF. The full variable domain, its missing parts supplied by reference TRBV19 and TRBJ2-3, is DGGITQSPKYLFRKEGQNVTLSCEQNLNHDAMYWYRQDPGQGLRLIYYSQIVNDFQKGDIAEGYSVSREKKESFPLTVTSAQKNPTAFYLCASSPRIAGFAADTDTQYFGPGTRLTVL.

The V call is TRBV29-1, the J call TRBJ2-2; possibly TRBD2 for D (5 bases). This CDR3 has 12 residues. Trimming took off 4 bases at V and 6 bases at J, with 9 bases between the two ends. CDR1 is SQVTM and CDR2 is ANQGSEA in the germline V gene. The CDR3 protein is CSVAGNSGELFF. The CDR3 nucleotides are TGCAGCGTTGCCGGGAATTCCGGGGAGCTGTTTTTT.

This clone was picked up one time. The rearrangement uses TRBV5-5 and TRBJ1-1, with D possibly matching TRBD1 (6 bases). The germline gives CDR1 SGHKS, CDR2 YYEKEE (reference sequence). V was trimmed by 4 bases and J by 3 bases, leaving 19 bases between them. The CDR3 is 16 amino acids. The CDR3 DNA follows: TGTGCCAGCAGCCCGCGCATGAACAGGGTGGACACTGAAGCTTTCTTT. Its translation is CASSPRMNRVDTEAFF.

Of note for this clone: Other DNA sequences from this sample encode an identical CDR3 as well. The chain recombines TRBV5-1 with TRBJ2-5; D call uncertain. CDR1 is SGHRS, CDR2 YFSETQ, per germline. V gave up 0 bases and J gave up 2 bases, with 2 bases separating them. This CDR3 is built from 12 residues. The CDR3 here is CASSLGQETQYF. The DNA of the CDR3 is TGCGCCAGCAGCTTGGGACAAGAGACCCAGTACTTC.

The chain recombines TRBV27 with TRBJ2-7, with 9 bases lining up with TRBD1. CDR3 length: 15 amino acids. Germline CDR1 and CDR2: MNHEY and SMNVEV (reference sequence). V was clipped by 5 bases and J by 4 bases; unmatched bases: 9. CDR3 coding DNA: TGTGCCAGCAGTGCCCGGACAGGGGCCCCGTACGAGCAGTACTTC. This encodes CASSARTGAPYEQYF.

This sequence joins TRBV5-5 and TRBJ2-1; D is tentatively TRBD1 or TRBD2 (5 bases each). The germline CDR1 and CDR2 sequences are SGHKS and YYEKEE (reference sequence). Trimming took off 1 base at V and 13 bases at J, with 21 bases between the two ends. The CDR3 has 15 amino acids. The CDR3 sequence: CASSLSAGLGRRQFF. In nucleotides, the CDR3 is TGTGCCAGCAGCTTGTCCGCAGGGCTGGGACGCCGTCAGTTCTTC.

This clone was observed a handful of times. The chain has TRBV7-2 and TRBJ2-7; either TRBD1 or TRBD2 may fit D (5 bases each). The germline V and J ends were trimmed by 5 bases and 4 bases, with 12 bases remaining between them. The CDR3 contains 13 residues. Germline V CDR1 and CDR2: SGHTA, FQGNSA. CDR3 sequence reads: CASSQGRRYEQYF. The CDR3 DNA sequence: TGTGCCAGCAGCCAGGGTAGGAGGTACGAGCAGTACTTC. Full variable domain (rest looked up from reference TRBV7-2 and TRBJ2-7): GAGVSQSPSNKVTEKGKDVELRCDPISGHTALYWYRQSLGQGLEFLIYFQGNSAPDKSGLPSDRFSAERTGGSVSTLTIQRTQQEDSAVYLCASSQGRRYEQYFGPGTRLTVT.

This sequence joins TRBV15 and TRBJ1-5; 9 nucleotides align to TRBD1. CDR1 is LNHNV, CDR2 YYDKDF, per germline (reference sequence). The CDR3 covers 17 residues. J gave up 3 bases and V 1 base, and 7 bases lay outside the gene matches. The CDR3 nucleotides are TGTGCCACCAGCAGAGTCGACAGGGGGTCCCCCAATCAGCCCCAGCATTTT. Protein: CATSRVDRGSPNQPQHF.

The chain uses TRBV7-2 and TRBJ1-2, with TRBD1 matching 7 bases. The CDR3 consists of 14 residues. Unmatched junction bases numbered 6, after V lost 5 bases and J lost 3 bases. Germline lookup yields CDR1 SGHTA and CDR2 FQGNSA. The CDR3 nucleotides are TGTGCCAGCAGCCACCGGGACAGAGACTATGGCTACACCTTC. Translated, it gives CASSHRDRDYGYTF.

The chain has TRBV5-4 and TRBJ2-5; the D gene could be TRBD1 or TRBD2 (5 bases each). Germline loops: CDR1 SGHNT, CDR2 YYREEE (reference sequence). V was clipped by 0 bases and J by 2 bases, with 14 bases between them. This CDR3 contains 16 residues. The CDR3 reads CASSLAAGTLQETQYF. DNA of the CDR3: TGTGCCAGCAGCTTGGCCGCTGGGACGCTACAAGAGACCCAGTACTTC. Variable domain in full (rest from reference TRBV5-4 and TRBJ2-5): ETGVTQSPTHLIKTRGQQVTLRCSSQSGHNTVSWYQQALGQGPQFIFQYYREEENGRGNFPPRFSGLQFPNYSSELNVNALELDDSALYLCASSLAAGTLQETQYFGPGTRLLVL.

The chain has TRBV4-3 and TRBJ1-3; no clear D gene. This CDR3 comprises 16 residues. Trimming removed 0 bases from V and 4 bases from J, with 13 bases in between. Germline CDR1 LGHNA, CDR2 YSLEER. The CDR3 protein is CASSQEPADGGNTIYF. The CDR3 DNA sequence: TGCGCCAGCAGCCAAGAGCCAGCCGACGGCGGAAACACCATATATTTT.

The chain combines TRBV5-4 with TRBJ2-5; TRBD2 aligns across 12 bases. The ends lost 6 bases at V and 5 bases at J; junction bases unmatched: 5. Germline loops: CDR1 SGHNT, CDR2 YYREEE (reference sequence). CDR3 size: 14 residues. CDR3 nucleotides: TGTGCCAGCAAGGCTAGCGGGGGGGCCGAGACCCAGTACTTC. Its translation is CASKASGGAETQYF.

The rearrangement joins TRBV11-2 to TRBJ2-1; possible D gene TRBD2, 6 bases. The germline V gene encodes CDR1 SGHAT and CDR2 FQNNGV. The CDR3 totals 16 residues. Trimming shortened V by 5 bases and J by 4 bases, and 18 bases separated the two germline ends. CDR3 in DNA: TGTGCCAGCAGCCGTTTGGTTAGCGGATCTTACAATGAGCAGTTCTTC. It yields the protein CASSRLVSGSYNEQFF.

This CDR3 reads CASSLEPRGTDTQYF. In nucleotides, the CDR3 is TGCGCCAGCAGCTTGGAGCCTCGGGGCACAGATACGCAGTATTTT. The chain carries TRBV5-1 and TRBJ2-3, with unresolved D. Between the trimmed V and J ends, which lost 0 bases and 1 base, there was a span of 9 bases. The CDR3 covers 15 residues. Germline CDR1 and CDR2: SGHRS and YFSETQ.

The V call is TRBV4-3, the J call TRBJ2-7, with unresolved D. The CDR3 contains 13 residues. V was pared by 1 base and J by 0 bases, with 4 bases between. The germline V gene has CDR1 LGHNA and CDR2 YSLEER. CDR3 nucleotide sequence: TGCGCCAGCAGCCAAGGGGACTCCTACGAGCAGTACTTC. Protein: CASSQGDSYEQYF.

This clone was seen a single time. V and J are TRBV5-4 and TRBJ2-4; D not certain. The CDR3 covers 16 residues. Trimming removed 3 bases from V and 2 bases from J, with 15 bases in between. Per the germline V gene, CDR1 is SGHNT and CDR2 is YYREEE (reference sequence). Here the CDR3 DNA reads TGTGCCAGCAGCTCGATGGGGAAGGAGACCAAAAACATTCAGTACTTC. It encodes CASSSMGKETKNIQYF.

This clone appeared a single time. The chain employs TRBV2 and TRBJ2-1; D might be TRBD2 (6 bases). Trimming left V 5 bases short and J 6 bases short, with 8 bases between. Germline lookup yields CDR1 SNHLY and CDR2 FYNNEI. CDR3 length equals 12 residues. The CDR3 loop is CASSPGVNEQFF. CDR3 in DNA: TGTGCCAGCAGTCCGGGGGTCAATGAGCAGTTCTTC.

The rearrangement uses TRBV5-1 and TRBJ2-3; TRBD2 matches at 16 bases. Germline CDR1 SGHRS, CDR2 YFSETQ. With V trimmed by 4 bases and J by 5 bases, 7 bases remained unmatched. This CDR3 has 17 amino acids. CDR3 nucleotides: TGCGCCAGCAGCCGGGGACTAGCGGGGGGGCCGGGAGATACGCAGTATTTT. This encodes CASSRGLAGGPGDTQYF.

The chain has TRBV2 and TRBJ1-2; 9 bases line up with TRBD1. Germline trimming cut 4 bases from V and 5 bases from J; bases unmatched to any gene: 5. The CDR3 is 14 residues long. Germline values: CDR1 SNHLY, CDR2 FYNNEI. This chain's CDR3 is CASSGGQGRYGYTF. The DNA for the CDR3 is TGTGCCAGCAGTGGGGGACAGGGACGGTATGGCTACACCTTC.

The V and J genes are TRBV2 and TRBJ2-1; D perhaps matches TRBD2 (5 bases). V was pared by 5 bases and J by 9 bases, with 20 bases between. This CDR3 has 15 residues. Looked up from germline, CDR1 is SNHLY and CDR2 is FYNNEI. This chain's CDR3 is CASSPTRESSGEQFF. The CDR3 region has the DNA TGTGCCAGCAGTCCTACTAGAGAAAGTTCGGGTGAGCAGTTCTTC.

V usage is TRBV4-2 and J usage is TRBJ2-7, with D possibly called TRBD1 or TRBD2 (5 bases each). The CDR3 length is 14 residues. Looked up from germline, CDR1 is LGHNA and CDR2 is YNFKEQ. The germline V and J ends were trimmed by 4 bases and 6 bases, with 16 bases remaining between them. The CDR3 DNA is TGTGCCAGCAGCCGGGACCTCCTCTCGAGCGAGCAGTACTTC. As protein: CASSRDLLSSEQYF.

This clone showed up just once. The CDR3 spells CASSPRVAGNEKLFF. In DNA, the CDR3 is TGTGCCAGCAGCCCCAGAGTAGCGGGAAATGAAAAACTGTTTTTT. The chain couples TRBV14 to TRBJ1-4; D uncertain. The CDR3 spans 15 residues. Germline V gene sequence: CDR1 SGHDN, CDR2 FVKESK. V was shortened by 4 bases and J by 5 bases, with 14 bases between the two germline ends. Complete variable domain (other parts from reference TRBV14 and TRBJ1-4): EAGVTQFPSHSVIEKGQTVTLRCDPISGHDNLYWYRRVMGKEIKFLLHFVKESKQDESGMPNNRFLAERTGGTYSTLKVQPAELEDSGVYFCASSPRVAGNEKLFFGSGTQLSVL.

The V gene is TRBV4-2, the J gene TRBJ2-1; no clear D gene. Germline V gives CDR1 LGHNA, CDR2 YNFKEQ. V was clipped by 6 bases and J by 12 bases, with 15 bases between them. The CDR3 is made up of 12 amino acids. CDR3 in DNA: TGTGCCAGCAGTTCAAGTACCTCCCGGCAGTTCTTC. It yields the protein CASSSSTSRQFF.

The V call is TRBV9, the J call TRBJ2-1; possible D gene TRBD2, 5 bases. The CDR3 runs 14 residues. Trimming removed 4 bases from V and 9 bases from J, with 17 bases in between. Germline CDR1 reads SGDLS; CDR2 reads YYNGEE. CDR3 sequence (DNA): TGTGCCAGCAGCAATCGGGGTTTTCAAGTTGAGCAGTTCTTC. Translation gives CASSNRGFQVEQFF.

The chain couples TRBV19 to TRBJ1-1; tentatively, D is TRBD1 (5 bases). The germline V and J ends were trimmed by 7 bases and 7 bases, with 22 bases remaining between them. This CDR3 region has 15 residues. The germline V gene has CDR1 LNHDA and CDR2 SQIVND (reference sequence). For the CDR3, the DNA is TGTGCCAGTACCGACCTAGGGACCGGTTCGGTTGAAGCTTTCTTT. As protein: CASTDLGTGSVEAFF.

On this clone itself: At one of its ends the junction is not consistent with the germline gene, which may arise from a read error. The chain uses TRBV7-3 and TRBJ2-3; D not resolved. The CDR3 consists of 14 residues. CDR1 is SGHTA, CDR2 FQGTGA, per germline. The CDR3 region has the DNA TGTGCCAGCAGCCTAACCAGTGGAACAGATACGCAGTATTTT. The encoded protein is CASSLTSGTDTQYF.

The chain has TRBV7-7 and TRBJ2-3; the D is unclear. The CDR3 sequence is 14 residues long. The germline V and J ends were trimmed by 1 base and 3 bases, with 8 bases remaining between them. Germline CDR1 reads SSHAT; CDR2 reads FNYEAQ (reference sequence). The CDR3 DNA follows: TGTGCCAGCAGCTTAGGCGCCAATACAGATACGCAGTATTTT. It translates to CASSLGANTDTQYF. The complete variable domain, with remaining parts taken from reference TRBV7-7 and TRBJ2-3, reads GAGVSQSPRYKVTKRGQDVTLRCDPISSHATLYWYQQALGQGPEFLTYFNYEAQPDKSGLPSDRFSAERPEGSISTLTIQRTEQRDSAMYRCASSLGANTDTQYFGPGTRLTVL.

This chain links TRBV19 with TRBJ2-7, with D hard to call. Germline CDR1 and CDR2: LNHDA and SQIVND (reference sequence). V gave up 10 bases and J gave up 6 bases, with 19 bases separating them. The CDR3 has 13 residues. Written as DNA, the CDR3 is TGTGCCATTCACCCGGGCAGGCCCGGCGAGCAGTACTTC. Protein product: CAIHPGRPGEQYF. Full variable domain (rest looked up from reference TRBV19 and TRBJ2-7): DGGITQSPKYLFRKEGQNVTLSCEQNLNHDAMYWYRQDPGQGLRLIYYSQIVNDFQKGDIAEGYSVSREKKESFPLTVTSAQKNPTAFYLCAIHPGRPGEQYFGPGTRLTVT.

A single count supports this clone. The DNA for the CDR3 is TGCGCCAGCAGCCTTACCACAGGCCCTGGACACTCTGGGGCCAACGTCCTGACTTTC. Amino acid sequence: CASSLTTGPGHSGANVLTF. The V gene is TRBV5-1, the J gene TRBJ2-6, with D perhaps TRBD1 (5 bases). Germline values: CDR1 SGHRS, CDR2 YFSETQ. The CDR3 is 19 amino acids. With 4 bases removed from V and 0 bases from J, the gap between germline ends came to 20 bases.

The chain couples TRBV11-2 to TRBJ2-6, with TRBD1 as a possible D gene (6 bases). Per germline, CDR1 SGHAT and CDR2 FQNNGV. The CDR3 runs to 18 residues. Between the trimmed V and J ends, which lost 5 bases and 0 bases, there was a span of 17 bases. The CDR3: CASSHRVGASSGANVLTF. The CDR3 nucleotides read TGTGCCAGCAGCCATCGGGTGGGGGCGAGCTCTGGGGCCAACGTCCTGACTTTC.

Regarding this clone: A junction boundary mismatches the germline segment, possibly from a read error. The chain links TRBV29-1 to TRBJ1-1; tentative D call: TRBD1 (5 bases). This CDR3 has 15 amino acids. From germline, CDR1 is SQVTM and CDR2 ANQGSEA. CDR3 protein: CSIEGLNNLNTEAFF. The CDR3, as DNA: TGCAGCATTGAGGGACTCAACAATTTGAACACTGAAGCTTTCTTT. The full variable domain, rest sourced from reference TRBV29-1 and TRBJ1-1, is SAVISQKPSRDICQRGTSLTIQCQVDSQVTMMFWYRQQPGQSLTLIATANQGSEATYESGFVIDKFPISRPNLTFSTLTVSNMSPEDSSIYLCSIEGLNNLNTEAFFGQGTRLTVV.

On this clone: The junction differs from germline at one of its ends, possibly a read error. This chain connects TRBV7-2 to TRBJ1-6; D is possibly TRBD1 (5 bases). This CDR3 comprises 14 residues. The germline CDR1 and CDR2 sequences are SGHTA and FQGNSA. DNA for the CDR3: TGTGCCAGCAGCTCCGACAGTGCGGGTTCACCCTTCCACTTT. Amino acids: CASSSDSAGSPFHF.